Sequencing of this T cell receptor beta chain was carried out in a study of CD8 T cells in Susac syndrome. Only a few counts were recorded for this clonotype. The CDR3 runs to 12 residues. CDR1 and CDR2 (germline): KGHSH, LQKENI. Trimming removed 4 bases at V and 1 base at J, with 4 bases between. Random hexamers were used to reverse transcribe about 0.45 to 1 ug of RNA. TCRdb redid the calling of the immunoSEQ multiplex PCR reads with MiXCR, one entry per CDR3 protein. The sample includes 150,000 to 190,000 distinct CDR3 sequences, roughly 96% seen only once; the top ten take over 0.12%. The sequence was collected from a human donor with multiple sclerosis. The chain uses TRBV18 and TRBJ1-2; no reliable D call. Sequenced input: CD8+ T cells from PBMCs. The DNA of the CDR3 is TGTGCCAGCTCACAGGATAACTATGGCTACACCTTC. This encodes CASSQDNYGYTF.